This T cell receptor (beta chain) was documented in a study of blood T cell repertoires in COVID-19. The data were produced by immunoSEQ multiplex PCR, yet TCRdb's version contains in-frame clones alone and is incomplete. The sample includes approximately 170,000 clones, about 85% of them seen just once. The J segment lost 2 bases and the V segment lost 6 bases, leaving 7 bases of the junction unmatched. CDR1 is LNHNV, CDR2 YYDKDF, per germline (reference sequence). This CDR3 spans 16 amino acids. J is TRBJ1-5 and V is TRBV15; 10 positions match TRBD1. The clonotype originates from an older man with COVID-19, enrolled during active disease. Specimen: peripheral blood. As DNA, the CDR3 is TGTGCCACCAGGTTAGACAGGGGGCTAGGCAATCAGCCCCAGCATTTT. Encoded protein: CATRLDRGLGNQPQHF.